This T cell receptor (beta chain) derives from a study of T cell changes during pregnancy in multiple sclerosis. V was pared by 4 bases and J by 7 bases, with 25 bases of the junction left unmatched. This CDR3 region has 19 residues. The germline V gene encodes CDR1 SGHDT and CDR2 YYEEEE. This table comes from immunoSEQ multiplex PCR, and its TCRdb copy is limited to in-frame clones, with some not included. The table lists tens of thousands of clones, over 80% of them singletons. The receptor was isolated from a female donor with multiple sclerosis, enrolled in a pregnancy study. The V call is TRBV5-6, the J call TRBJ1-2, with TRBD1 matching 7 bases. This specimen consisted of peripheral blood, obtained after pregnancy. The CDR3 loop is CASSPLTHRTGLPYFGYTF. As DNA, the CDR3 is TGTGCCAGCAGCCCCCTAACTCACCGGACAGGACTCCCCTATTTTGGCTACACCTTC.